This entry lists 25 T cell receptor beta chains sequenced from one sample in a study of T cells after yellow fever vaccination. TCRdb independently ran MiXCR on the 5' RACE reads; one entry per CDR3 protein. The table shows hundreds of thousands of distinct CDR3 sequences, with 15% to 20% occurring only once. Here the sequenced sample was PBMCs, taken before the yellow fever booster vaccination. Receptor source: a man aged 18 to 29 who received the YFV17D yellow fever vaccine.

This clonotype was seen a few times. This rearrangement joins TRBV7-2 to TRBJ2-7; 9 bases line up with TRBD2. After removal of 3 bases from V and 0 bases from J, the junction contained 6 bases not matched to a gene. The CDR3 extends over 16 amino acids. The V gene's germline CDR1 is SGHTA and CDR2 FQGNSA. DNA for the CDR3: TGTGCCAGCAGCTTGTACCCAGCGGGGGGCTCCTACGAGCAGTACTTC. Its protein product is CASSLYPAGGSYEQYF.

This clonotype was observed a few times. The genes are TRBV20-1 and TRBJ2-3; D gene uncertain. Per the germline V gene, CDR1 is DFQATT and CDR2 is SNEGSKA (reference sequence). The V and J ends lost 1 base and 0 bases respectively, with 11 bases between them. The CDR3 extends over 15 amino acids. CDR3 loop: CSARVDGYSTDTQYF. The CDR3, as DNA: TGCAGTGCTAGAGTTGACGGGTATAGCACAGATACGCAGTATTTT.

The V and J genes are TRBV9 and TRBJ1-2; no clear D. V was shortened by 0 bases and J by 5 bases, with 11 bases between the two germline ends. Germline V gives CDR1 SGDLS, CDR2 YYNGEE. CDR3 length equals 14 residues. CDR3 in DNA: TGTGCCAGCAGCGTAGATGGAACATTTTATGGCTACACCTTC. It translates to CASSVDGTFYGYTF.

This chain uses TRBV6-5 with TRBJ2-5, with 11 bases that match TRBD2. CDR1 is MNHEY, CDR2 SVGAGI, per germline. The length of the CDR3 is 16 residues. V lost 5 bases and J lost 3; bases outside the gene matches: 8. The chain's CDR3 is CASSRTSGGSKETQYF. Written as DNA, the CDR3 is TGTGCCAGCAGTCGTACTAGCGGGGGCTCAAAAGAGACCCAGTACTTC.

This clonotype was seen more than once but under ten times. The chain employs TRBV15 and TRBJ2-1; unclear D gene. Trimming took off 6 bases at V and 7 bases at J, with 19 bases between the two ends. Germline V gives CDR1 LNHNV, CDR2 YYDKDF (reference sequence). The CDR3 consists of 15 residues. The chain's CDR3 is CATSSLSGLGNEQFF. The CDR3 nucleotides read TGTGCCACCAGTTCCTTGTCGGGTCTCGGAAATGAGCAGTTCTTC. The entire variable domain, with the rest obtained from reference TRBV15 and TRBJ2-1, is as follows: DAMVIQNPRYQVTQFGKPVTLSCSQTLNHNVMYWYQQKSSQAPKLLFHYYDKDFNNEADTPDNFQSRRPNTSFCFLDIRSPGLGDTAMYLCATSSLSGLGNEQFFGPGTRLTVL.

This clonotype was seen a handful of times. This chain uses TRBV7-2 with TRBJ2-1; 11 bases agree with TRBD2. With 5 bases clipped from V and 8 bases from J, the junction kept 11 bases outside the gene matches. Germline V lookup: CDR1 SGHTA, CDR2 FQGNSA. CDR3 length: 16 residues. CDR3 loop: CASSPLFSGGAHEQFF. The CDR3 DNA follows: TGTGCCAGCAGCCCCCTTTTTAGCGGGGGGGCTCATGAGCAGTTCTTC. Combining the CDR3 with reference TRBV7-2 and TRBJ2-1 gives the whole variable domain GAGVSQSPSNKVTEKGKDVELRCDPISGHTALYWYRQSLGQGLEFLIYFQGNSAPDKSGLPSDRFSAERTGGSVSTLTIQRTQQEDSAVYLCASSPLFSGGAHEQFFGPGTRLTVL.

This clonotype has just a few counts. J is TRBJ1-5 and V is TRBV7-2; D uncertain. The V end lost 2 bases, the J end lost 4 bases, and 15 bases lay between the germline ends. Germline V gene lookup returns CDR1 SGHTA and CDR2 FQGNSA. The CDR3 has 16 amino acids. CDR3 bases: TGTGCCAGCAGCTTAAGTCAGCGCCAGAATAATCAGCCCCAGCATTTT. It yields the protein CASSLSQRQNNQPQHF.

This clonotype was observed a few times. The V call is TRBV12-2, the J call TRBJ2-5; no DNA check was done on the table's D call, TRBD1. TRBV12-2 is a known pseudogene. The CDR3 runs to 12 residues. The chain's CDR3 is CASRLQGETQYF. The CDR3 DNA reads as TGTGCAAGTCGCTTACAGGGAGAGACCCAGTACTTC.

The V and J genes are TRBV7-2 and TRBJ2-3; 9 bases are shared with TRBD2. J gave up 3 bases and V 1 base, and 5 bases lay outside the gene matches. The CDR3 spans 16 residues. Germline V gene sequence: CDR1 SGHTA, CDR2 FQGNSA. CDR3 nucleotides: TGTGCCAGCAGCTTAGTGCGGGGGGGCCTTACAGATACGCAGTATTTT. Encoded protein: CASSLVRGGLTDTQYF. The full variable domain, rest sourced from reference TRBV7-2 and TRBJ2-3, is GAGVSQSPSNKVTEKGKDVELRCDPISGHTALYWYRQSLGQGLEFLIYFQGNSAPDKSGLPSDRFSAERTGGSVSTLTIQRTQQEDSAVYLCASSLVRGGLTDTQYFGPGTRLTVL.

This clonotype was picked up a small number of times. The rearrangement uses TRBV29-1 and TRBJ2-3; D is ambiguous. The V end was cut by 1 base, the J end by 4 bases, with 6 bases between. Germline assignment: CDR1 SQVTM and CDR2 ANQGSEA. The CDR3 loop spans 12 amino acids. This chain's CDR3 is CSVEGVSDTQYF. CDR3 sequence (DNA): TGCAGCGTTGAAGGAGTTTCAGATACGCAGTATTTT.

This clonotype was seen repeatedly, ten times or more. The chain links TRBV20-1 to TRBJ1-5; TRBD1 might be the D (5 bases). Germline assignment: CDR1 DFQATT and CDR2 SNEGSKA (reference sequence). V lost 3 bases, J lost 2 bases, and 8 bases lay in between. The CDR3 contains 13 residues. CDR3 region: CSARGHGNQPQHF. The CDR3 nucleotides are TGCAGTGCTAGGGGGCACGGCAATCAGCCCCAGCATTTT.

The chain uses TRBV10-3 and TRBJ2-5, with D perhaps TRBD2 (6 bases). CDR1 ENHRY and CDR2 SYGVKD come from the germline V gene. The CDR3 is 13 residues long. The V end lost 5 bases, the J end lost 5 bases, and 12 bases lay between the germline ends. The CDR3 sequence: CAISSGEIETQYF. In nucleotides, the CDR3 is TGTGCCATCAGTTCGGGGGAGATCGAGACCCAGTACTTC.

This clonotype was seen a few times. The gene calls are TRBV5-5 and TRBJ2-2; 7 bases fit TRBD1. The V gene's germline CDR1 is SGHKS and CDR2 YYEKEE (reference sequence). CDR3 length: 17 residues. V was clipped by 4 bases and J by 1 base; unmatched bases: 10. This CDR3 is CASSPFGQEKNTGELFF. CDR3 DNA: TGTGCCAGCAGCCCCTTCGGACAGGAGAAGAACACCGGGGAGCTGTTTTTT.

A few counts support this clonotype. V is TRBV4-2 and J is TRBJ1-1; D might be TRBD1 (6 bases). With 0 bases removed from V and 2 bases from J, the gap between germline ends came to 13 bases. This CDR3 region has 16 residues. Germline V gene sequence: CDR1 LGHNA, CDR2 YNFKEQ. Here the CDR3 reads CASSQDDGGLNTEAFF. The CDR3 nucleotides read TGTGCCAGCAGCCAAGACGACGGGGGGCTAAACACTGAAGCTTTCTTT.

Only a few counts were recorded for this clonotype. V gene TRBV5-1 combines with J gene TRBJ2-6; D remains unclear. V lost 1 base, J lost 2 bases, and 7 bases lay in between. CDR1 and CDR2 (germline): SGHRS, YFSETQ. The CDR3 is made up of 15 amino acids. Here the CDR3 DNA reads TGCGCCAGCAGCTTGTGGCTCCCTGGGGCCAACGTCCTGACTTTC. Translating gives CASSLWLPGANVLTF.

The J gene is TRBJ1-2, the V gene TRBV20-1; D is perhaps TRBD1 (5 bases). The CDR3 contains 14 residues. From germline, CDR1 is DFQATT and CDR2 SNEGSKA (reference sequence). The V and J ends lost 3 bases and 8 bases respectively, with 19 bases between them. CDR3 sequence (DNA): TGCAGTGCTAGCGGCGGGACCCCTAGACGGGGCTACACCTTC. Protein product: CSASGGTPRRGYTF.

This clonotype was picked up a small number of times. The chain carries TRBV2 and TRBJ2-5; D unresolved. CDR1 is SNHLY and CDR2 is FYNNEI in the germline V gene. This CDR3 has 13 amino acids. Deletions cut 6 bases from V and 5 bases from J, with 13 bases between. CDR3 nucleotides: TGTGCCAGCAGCCCCGTCGCGGAGGAGACCCAGTACTTC. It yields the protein CASSPVAEETQYF.

CDR3 sequence: CATSRGESYEQYV. As DNA, the CDR3 is TGTGCCACCAGCAGAGGGGAATCCTACGAGCAGTACGTC. V gene TRBV15 combines with J gene TRBJ2-7, with D unclear. Trimming took off 1 base at V and 1 base at J, with 5 bases between the two ends. Per the germline V gene, CDR1 is LNHNV and CDR2 is YYDKDF (reference sequence). CDR3 length equals 13 residues.

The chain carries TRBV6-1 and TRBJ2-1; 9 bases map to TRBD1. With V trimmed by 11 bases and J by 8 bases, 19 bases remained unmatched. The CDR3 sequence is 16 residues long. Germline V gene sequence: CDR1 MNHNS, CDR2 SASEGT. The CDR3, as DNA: TGTGCCTCGCGCGGTTGGGGGACAGGGTCCGACGATGAGCAGTTCTTC. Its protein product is CASRGWGTGSDDEQFF.

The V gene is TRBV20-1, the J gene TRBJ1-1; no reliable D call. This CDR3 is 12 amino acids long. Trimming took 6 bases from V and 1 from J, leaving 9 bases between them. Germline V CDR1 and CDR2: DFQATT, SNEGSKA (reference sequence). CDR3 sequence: CSAVQTNTEAFF. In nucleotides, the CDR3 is TGCAGTGCGGTACAGACGAACACTGAAGCTTTCTTT.

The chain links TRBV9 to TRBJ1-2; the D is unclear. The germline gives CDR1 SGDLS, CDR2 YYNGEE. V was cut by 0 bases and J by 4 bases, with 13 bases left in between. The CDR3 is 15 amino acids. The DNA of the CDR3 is TGTGCCAGCAGCGTAGACGTCGGCAGGTCCTATGGCTACACCTTC. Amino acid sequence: CASSVDVGRSYGYTF.

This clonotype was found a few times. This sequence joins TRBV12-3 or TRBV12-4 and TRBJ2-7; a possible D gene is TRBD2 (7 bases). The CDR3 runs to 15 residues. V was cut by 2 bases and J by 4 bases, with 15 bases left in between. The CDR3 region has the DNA TGTGCCAGCAGTTTACGCCCGGGGGGCCCGTACGAGCAGTACTTC. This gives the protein CASSLRPGGPYEQYF.

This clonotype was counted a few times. CDR3 amino acids: CASSGRDLNTEAFF. CDR3 DNA: TGTGCCAGCAGCGGCCGGGACCTGAACACTGAAGCTTTCTTT. The J gene is TRBJ1-1, the V gene TRBV9, with D maybe TRBD1 (5 bases). V was trimmed by 3 bases and J by 0 bases, leaving 9 bases between them. CDR1 and CDR2 from the germline V gene are SGDLS and YYNGEE. This CDR3 comprises 14 residues.

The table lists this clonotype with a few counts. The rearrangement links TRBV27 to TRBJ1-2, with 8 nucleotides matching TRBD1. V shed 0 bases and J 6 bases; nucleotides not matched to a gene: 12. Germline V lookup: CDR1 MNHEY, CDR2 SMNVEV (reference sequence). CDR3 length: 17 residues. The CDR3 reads CASSLSFEWTGLNGYTF. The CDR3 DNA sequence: TGTGCCAGCAGTTTATCTTTTGAATGGACAGGGTTAAATGGCTACACCTTC.

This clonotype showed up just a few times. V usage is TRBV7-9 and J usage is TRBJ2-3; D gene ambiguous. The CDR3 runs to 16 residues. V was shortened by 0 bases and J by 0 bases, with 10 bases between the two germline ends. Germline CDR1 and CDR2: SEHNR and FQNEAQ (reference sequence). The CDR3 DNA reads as TGTGCCAGCAGCTTAGCGCGGTCGGAAAGCACAGATACGCAGTATTTT. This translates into CASSLARSESTDTQYF.